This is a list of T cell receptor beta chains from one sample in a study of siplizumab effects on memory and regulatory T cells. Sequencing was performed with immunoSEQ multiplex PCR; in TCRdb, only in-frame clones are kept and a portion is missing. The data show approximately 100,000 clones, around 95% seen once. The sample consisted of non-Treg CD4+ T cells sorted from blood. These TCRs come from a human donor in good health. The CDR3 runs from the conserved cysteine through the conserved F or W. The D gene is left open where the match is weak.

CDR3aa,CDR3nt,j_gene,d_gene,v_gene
CASSPRLGYEQYF,TGTGCCAGCAGCCCCCGACTGGGCTACGAGCAGTACTTC,TRBJ2-7,.,TRBV7-2
CATSRDSWTEQTAQHF,TGTGCCACCAGCAGAGATAGTTGGACCGAGCAAACGGCCCAGCATTTT,TRBJ1-5,.,TRBV15
CASSFLDPWGRKLNQPQHF,TGTGCCAGCAGTTTTTTAGATCCGTGGGGTCGAAAATTAAATCAGCCCCAGCATTTT,TRBJ1-5,.,TRBV28
CASSEGGANVLTF,TGTGCGAGCTCCGAGGGTGGGGCCAACGTCCTGACTTTC,TRBJ2-6,.,TRBV28
CASSSRSFGNEKLFF,TGCGCCAGCAGCTCCAGGTCGTTTGGGAATGAAAAACTGTTTTTT,TRBJ1-4,.,TRBV5-1
CASILCGEYGYTF,TGCGCCAGCATCTTATGTGGTGAATATGGCTACACCTTC,TRBJ1-2,.,TRBV23-1
CAVSRDSFYNEQFF,TGTGCCGTCTCTAGGGACAGCTTCTACAATGAGCAGTTCTTC,TRBJ2-1,TRBD1,TRBV6-6
CASSSTGGRKTQYF,TGTGCCAGCAGCTCGACAGGGGGCAGAAAGACCCAGTACTTC,TRBJ2-5,TRBD1,TRBV6-1
CASSALTDTQYF,TGTGCCAGCTCAGCGCTCACAGATACGCAGTATTTT,TRBJ2-3,.,TRBV18
CASSFIGQGSYGYTF,TGTGCCAGCAGCTTTATCGGACAGGGCTCCTATGGCTACACCTTC,TRBJ1-2,TRBD1,TRBV7-9
CASTPVRTTYEQYF,TGTGCCAGCACCCCAGTCCGGACAACCTACGAGCAGTACTTC,TRBJ2-7,.,TRBV5-6